This T cell receptor (beta chain) comes out of a study of cytomegalovirus exposure and HLA in healthy donors. General study points: In a later analysis, CMV-associated beta chains were mostly HLA-associated, it appeared.

Looked up from germline, CDR1 is SGHAT and CDR2 is FQDESV (reference sequence). Trimming took off 5 bases at V and 2 bases at J, with 7 bases between the two ends. This CDR3 has 13 amino acids. Note on this clone: Its cognate antigen is unknown.

Sampled while nominally healthy, donors likely had unrecorded immune exposures. With 60 Vbeta and 13 Jbeta primers, the PCR was carried out. Here immunoSEQ multiplex PCR was the method, and the copy in TCRdb shows in-frame clones only, minus some. Of under 200,000 clones in the sample, more than 60% were seen once. Sequencing input: PBMCs. The chain employs TRBV11-1 and TRBJ1-3; D is uncertain. The TCR sequence derives from a woman between 35 and 50 years old in good health and CMV-seropositive. The CDR3 sequence is CASSRRAGNTIYF. The CDR3, as DNA: TGTGCCAGCAGCCGTCGGGCTGGAAACACCATATATTTT.